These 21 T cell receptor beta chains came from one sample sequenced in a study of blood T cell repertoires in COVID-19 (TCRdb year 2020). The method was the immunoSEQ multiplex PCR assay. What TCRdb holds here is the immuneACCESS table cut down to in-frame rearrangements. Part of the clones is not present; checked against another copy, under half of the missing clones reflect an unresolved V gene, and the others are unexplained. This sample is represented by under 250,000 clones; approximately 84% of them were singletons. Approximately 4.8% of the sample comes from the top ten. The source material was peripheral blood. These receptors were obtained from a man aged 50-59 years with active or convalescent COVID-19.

The DNA for the CDR3 is TGTGCCAGCAGCTATGGAGCGGGGGCGGTGTTCTTC. This sequence encodes CASSYGAGAVFF. V and J are TRBV7-2 and TRBJ2-1; 8 nucleotides agree with TRBD2. Germline V gene data show CDR1 as SGHTA and CDR2 as FQGNSA. The CDR3 spans 12 residues. Trimming at V came to 4 bases and at J to 15 bases, leaving 8 bases not matched to a gene.

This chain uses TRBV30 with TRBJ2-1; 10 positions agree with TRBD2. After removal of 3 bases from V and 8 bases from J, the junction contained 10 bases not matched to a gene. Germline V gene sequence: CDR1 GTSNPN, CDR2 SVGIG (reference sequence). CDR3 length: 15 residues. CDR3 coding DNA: TGTGCCTGGAGCCTATTAGCGGGGGGCCAAGATGAGCAGTTCTTC. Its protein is CAWSLLAGGQDEQFF.

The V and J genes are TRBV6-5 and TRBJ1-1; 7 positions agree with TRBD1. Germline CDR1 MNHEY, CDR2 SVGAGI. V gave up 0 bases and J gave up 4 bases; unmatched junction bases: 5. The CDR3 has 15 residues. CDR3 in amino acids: CASSYSTGAFTEAFF. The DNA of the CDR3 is TGTGCCAGCAGTTACTCTACAGGGGCTTTCACTGAAGCTTTCTTT.

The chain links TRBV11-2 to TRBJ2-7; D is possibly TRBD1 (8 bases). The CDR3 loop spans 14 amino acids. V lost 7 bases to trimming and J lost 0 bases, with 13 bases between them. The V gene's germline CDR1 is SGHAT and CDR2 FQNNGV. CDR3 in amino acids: CASNHRGGSYEQYF. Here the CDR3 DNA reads TGTGCCAGCAACCACAGGGGGGGCTCCTACGAGCAGTACTTC.

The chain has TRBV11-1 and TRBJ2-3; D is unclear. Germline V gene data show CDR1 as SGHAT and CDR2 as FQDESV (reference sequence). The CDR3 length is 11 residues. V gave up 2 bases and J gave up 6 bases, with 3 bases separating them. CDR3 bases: TGTGCCAGCAGCTTATCGGATACGCAGTATTTT. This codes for CASSLSDTQYF.

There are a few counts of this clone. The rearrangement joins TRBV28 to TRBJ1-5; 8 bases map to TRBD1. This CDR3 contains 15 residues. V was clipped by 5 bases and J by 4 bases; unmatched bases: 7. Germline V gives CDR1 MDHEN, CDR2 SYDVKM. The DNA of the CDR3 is TGTGCCAGCAGTATACAGGGGGTCCCAAATCAGCCCCAGCATTTT. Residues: CASSIQGVPNQPQHF.

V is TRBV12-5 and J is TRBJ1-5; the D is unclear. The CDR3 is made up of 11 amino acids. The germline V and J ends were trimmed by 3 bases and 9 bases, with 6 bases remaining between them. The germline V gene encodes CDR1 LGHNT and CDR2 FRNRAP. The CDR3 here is CASGFERPQHF. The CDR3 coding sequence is TGTGCTAGTGGTTTCGAGCGGCCCCAGCATTTT.

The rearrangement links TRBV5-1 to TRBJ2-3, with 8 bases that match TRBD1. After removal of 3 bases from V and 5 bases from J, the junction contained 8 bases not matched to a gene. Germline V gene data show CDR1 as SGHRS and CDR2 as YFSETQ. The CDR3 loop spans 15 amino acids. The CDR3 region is CASSSTGGLGDTQYF. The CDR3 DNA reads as TGCGCCAGCAGCTCCACAGGGGGATTAGGAGATACGCAGTATTTT.

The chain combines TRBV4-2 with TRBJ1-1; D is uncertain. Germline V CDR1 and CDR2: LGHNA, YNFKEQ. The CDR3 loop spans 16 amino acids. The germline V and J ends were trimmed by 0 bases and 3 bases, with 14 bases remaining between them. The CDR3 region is CASSQDSGGGHTEAFF. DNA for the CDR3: TGTGCCAGCAGCCAAGATTCAGGCGGAGGCCACACTGAAGCTTTCTTT.

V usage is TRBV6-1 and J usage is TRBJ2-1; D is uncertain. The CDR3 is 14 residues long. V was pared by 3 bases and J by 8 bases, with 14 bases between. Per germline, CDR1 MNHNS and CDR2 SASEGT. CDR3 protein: CASSEVGTSHEQFF. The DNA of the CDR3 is TGTGCCAGCAGTGAGGTCGGTACCTCACATGAGCAGTTCTTC.

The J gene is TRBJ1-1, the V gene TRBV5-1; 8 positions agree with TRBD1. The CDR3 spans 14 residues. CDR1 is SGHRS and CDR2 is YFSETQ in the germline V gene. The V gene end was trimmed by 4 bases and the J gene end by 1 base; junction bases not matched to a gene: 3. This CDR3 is CASSDDRGNTEAFF. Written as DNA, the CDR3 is TGCGCCAGCAGCGACGACAGGGGGAACACTGAAGCTTTCTTT.

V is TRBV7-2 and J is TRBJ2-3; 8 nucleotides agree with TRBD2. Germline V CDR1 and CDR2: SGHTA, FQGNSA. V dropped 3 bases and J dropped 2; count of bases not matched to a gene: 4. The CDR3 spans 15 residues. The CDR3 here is CASSFPSGLTDTQYF. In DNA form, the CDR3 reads TGTGCCAGCAGCTTTCCTAGCGGGCTCACAGATACGCAGTATTTT. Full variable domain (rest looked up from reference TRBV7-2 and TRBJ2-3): GAGVSQSPSNKVTEKGKDVELRCDPISGHTALYWYRQSLGQGLEFLIYFQGNSAPDKSGLPSDRFSAERTGGSVSTLTIQRTQQEDSAVYLCASSFPSGLTDTQYFGPGTRLTVL.

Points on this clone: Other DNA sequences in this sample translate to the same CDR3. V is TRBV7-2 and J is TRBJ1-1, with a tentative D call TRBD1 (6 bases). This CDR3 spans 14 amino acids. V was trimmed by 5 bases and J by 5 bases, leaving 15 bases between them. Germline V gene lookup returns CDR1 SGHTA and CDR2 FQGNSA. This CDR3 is CASSPQGRRTEAFF. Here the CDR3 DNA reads TGTGCCAGCAGCCCCCAGGGGCGAAGAACTGAAGCTTTCTTT. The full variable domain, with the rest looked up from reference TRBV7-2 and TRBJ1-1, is GAGVSQSPSNKVTEKGKDVELRCDPISGHTALYWYRQSLGQGLEFLIYFQGNSAPDKSGLPSDRFSAERTGGSVSTLTIQRTQQEDSAVYLCASSPQGRRTEAFFGQGTRLTVV.

CDR3 bases: TGTGCCAGCAGCCCGGGACTAGCTTCCGATGAGCAGTTCTTC. This sequence encodes CASSPGLASDEQFF. The gene calls are TRBV4-2 and TRBJ2-1; 9 bases line up with TRBD2. The V and J ends lost 4 bases and 8 bases, in that order; junction bases with no gene match: 6. The CDR3 loop spans 14 amino acids. Germline-derived CDR1 and CDR2 are LGHNA and YNFKEQ.

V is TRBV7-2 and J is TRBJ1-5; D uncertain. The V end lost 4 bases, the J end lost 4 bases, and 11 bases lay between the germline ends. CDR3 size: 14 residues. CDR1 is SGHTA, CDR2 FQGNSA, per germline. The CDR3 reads CASSSRTGNQPQHF. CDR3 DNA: TGTGCCAGCAGCTCCCGGACGGGGAATCAGCCCCAGCATTTT.

The CDR3 region is CAWHPGGNEKLFF. The CDR3 region has the DNA TGTGCCTGGCATCCAGGGGGTAATGAAAAACTGTTTTTT. This chain joins TRBV30 and TRBJ1-4; 7 nucleotides match TRBD1. CDR3 length equals 13 residues. In germline, CDR1 is GTSNPN, CDR2 SVGIG (reference sequence). The trim removed 5 bases at V and 4 bases at J, leaving 4 bases unmatched.

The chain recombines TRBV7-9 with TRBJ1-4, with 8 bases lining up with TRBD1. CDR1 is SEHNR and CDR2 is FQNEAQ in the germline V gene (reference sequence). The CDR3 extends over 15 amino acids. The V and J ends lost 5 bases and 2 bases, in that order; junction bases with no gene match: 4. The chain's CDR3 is CASSDRTGTNEKLFF. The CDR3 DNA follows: TGTGCCAGCAGCGATAGGACAGGGACTAATGAAAAACTGTTTTTT.

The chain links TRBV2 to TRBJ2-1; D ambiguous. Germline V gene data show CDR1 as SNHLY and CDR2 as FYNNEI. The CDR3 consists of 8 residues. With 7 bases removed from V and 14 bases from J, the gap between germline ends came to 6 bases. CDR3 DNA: TGTGCCAGCACCACAGAGTTCTTC. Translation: CASTTEFF.

The CDR3 region has the DNA TGTGCCAGCAGCCCACTAGCGGGGCCAGATACGCAGTATTTT. Translating it yields CASSPLAGPDTQYF. The chain combines TRBV4-2 with TRBJ2-3; 10 positions match TRBD2. This CDR3 spans 14 amino acids. V lost 4 bases, J lost 4 bases, and 2 bases stayed unmatched. CDR1 is LGHNA and CDR2 is YNFKEQ in the germline V gene.

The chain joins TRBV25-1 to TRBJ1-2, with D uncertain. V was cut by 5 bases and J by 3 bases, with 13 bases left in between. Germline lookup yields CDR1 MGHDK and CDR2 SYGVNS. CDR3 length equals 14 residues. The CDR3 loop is CASSPALGDYGYTF. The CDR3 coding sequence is TGTGCCAGCAGTCCGGCCCTTGGAGACTATGGCTACACCTTC.

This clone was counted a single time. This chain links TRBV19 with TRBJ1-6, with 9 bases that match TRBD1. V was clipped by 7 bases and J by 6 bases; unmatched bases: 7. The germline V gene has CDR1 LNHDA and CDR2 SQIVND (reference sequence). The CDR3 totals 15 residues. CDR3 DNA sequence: TGTGCCAGTACCCCGGGGACAGGGACTAATTCACCCCTCCACTTT. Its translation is CASTPGTGTNSPLHF.